One and the same sample provided the 5 T cell receptor beta chains below, sequenced in a study of blood T cell repertoires in COVID-19. Produced via immunoSEQ multiplex PCR; TCRdb's table is partial and in-frame only. This table has approximately 150,000 clones, 86% appearing once. Sequences were obtained from peripheral blood. These receptors originate from a woman in her 70s with acute or convalescent COVID-19.

The V gene is TRBV5-6, the J gene TRBJ1-4; D gene uncertain. In germline, CDR1 is SGHDT, CDR2 YYEEEE. V was cut by 4 bases and J by 5 bases, with 15 bases left in between. The CDR3 is made up of 15 amino acids. In DNA, the CDR3 is TGTGCCAGCAGCCCCACGGGGAGTGCGAATGAAAAACTGTTTTTT. Residues: CASSPTGSANEKLFF.

The V gene is TRBV6-5, the J gene TRBJ1-1; D remains ambiguous. CDR1 is MNHEY, CDR2 SVGAGI, per germline. This CDR3 spans 15 amino acids. Between the trimmed V and J ends, which lost 6 bases and 5 bases, there was a span of 19 bases. CDR3 region: CASSYSLSGRTEAFF. CDR3 nucleotide sequence: TGTGCCAGCAGCTATTCGCTCTCAGGTCGGACTGAAGCTTTCTTT.

The chain combines TRBV3-1 (or the pseudogene TRBV3-2) with TRBJ1-2, with 7 bases identical to TRBD1. J gave up 7 bases and V 4 bases, and 3 bases lay outside the gene matches. The CDR3 runs to 12 residues. Germline V gives CDR1 LGHDT, CDR2 YNNKEL (reference sequence). As DNA, the CDR3 is TGTGCCAGCAGCCCCCGGACAGGTGGCTACACCTTC. It is translated as CASSPRTGGYTF.

This clone is categorized as medium-sized. This chain connects TRBV7-2 to TRBJ2-2; the D gene is possibly TRBD1 (5 bases). The CDR3 runs to 13 residues. Germline loops: CDR1 SGHTA, CDR2 FQGNSA. Trimming took 1 base from V and 7 from J, leaving 7 bases between them. The CDR3 protein is CASSLERGGELFF. CDR3 coding DNA: TGTGCCAGCAGCTTAGAAAGGGGCGGGGAGCTGTTTTTT.

The chain employs TRBV4-1 and TRBJ1-4, with D tentatively TRBD1 (6 bases). From germline, CDR1 is MGHRA and CDR2 YSYEKL. The V gene lost 2 bases and the J gene lost 1 base, with 11 bases spanning the gap. This CDR3 comprises 16 residues. The CDR3 here is CASSQNTGITNEKLFF. CDR3 DNA sequence: TGCGCCAGCAGCCAAAACACAGGGATAACTAATGAAAAACTGTTTTTT.